What follows are 20 T cell receptor beta chains derived from one specimen sequenced in a study of CD8 T cells in Susac syndrome (dated by TCRdb to the late 2010s). Receptor amplification or capture employed the immunoSEQ multiplex PCR assay. RNA was extracted using the RNeasy kit, and roughly 0.5 to 1 microgram was reverse transcribed with random hexamers. TCRdb trimmed the raw reads at Q25, called clones with MiXCR and kept productive beta chains. Duplicate CDR3 protein sequences are folded into a single record with the most common DNA and genes. This sample holds some 150,000 distinct CDR3 sequences; 85% to 95% were observed only once. Of the sample, about 0.21% falls within the top ten clones. Material for sequencing was CD8+ T cells from PBMCs. Receptor source: a human donor with multiple sclerosis.

This sequence joins TRBV6-1 and TRBJ2-7; D assignment may be TRBD1 or TRBD2 (5 bases each). The germline V and J ends were trimmed by 2 bases and 6 bases, with 23 bases remaining between them. The CDR3 loop spans 17 amino acids. Germline V CDR1 and CDR2: MNHNS, SASEGT. In DNA, the CDR3 is TGTGCCAGCAGTGAAATGCCCCGGGGCAGGTCTGGGAGCGAGCAGTACTTC. Amino acids: CASSEMPRGRSGSEQYF.

In nucleotides, the CDR3 is TGTGCCAGCAGCTACAGACGGACATGGAACACCGGGGAGCTGTTTTTT. Protein product: CASSYRRTWNTGELFF. The V call is TRBV5-4, the J call TRBJ2-2, with D possibly matching TRBD1 (5 bases). This CDR3 is built from 16 residues. Germline lookup yields CDR1 SGHNT and CDR2 YYREEE (reference sequence). V dropped 3 bases and J dropped 1 base, with 13 bases sitting between them.

The chain joins TRBV28 to TRBJ1-1, with D uncertain. V lost 8 bases to trimming and J lost 4 bases, with 5 bases between them. From germline, CDR1 is MDHEN and CDR2 SYDVKM. There are 10 residues in the CDR3. The CDR3 DNA reads as TGTGCCAGCGAAGGCACTGAAGCTTTCTTT. Translated: CASEGTEAFF.

The chain links TRBV5-1 to TRBJ2-2, with 7 nucleotides matching TRBD1. The CDR3 spans 17 residues. V was pared by 0 bases and J by 2 bases, with 7 bases of the junction left unmatched. From germline, CDR1 is SGHRS and CDR2 YFSETQ. CDR3: CASSLAPDRLNTGELFF. The CDR3 DNA reads TGCGCCAGCAGCTTGGCCCCGGACAGGCTAAACACCGGGGAGCTGTTTTTT.

V usage is TRBV13 and J usage is TRBJ2-1; possible D gene TRBD2, 5 bases. Germline CDR1 and CDR2: PRHDT and FYEKMQ (reference sequence). Trimming pared 5 bases from V and 12 bases from J, leaving 17 bases between. This CDR3 has 13 residues. DNA for the CDR3: TGTGCCAGCAGCCCCCGGACCCAGAGGGTGCAGTTCTTC. Translating it yields CASSPRTQRVQFF.

The chain uses TRBV9 and TRBJ2-1; D uncertain. Per the germline V gene, CDR1 is SGDLS and CDR2 is YYNGEE. The CDR3 has 16 residues. V was pared by 0 bases and J by 4 bases, with 14 bases between. CDR3 region: CASSVESAPDYNEQFF. CDR3 in DNA: TGTGCCAGCAGCGTAGAATCTGCGCCCGATTACAATGAGCAGTTCTTC.

This sequence joins TRBV29-1 and TRBJ1-2, with 8 nucleotides matching TRBD1. CDR1 SQVTM and CDR2 ANQGSEA come from the germline V gene. V was clipped by 1 base and J by 4 bases; unmatched bases: 2. The CDR3 sequence is 13 residues long. This chain's CDR3 is CSVEAGGAYGYTF. In DNA form, the CDR3 reads TGCAGCGTTGAAGCAGGGGGCGCCTATGGCTACACCTTC.

This clonotype has only one observation. The gene calls are TRBV2 and TRBJ1-1; D is uncertain. Trimming pared 8 bases from V and 6 bases from J, leaving 7 bases between. This CDR3 spans 10 amino acids. Germline lookup yields CDR1 SNHLY and CDR2 FYNNEI. The CDR3 DNA reads as TGTGCCAGCCCCGATGCTGAAGCTTTCTTT. This translates into CASPDAEAFF.

This chain joins TRBV3-1 and TRBJ1-2; maybe TRBD1 (6 bases). There are 14 residues in the CDR3. The V and J ends lost 4 bases and 4 bases respectively, with 13 bases between them. Germline CDR1 and CDR2: LGHDT and YNNKEL (reference sequence). CDR3 amino acids: CASSPGQKGYGYTF. The CDR3, as DNA: TGTGCCAGCAGCCCCGGACAGAAGGGCTATGGCTACACCTTC.

In nucleotides, the CDR3 is TGTGCCAGCAGCGTACGAGCGGGGGACCGCACAGATACGCAGTATTTT. Its protein is CASSVRAGDRTDTQYF. The rearrangement uses TRBV9 and TRBJ2-3, with 8 bases aligning to TRBD2. Trimming at V came to 1 base and at J to 1 base, leaving 5 bases not matched to a gene. CDR1 is SGDLS and CDR2 is YYNGEE in the germline V gene. This CDR3 is built from 16 residues.

This sequence joins TRBV3-1 and TRBJ2-1; the match to TRBD1 covers 9 bases. The CDR3 sequence is 16 residues long. J lost 1 base, V lost 3 bases, and 4 bases had no gene match. CDR1 and CDR2 (germline): LGHDT, YNNKEL (reference sequence). The CDR3 region is CASSHTGTGSYNEQFF. CDR3 DNA sequence: TGTGCCAGCAGCCACACCGGGACAGGGTCCTACAATGAGCAGTTCTTC.

The chain carries TRBV7-9 and TRBJ2-1; 10 nucleotides match TRBD2. The length of the CDR3 is 15 residues. The junction had 2 bases not matched to a gene; V was cut back by 1 base and J by 5 bases. Germline assignment: CDR1 SEHNR and CDR2 FQNEAQ (reference sequence). The CDR3 DNA follows: TGTGCCAGCAGCTTAGAACTAGCGGGGAACAATGAGCAGTTCTTC. It codes for CASSLELAGNNEQFF.

The CDR3 coding sequence is TGTGCCAGCAGCCCTTGGGACAGGGATTACACTGAAGCTTTCTTT. It is translated as CASSPWDRDYTEAFF. This sequence joins TRBV9 and TRBJ1-1, with 9 positions matching TRBD1. Germline V gene lookup returns CDR1 SGDLS and CDR2 YYNGEE. The trim removed 4 bases at V and 3 bases at J, leaving 7 bases unmatched. This CDR3 contains 15 residues.

The rearrangement links TRBV6-2 or TRBV6-3 to TRBJ2-6; D ambiguous. Trimming stripped 5 bases from V and 5 bases from J, with 7 bases between. This CDR3 region has 13 residues. Germline loops: CDR1 MNHEY, CDR2 SVGEGT. The CDR3 DNA follows: TGTGCCAGCAGTCAATATCGGGCCAACGTCCTGACTTTC. Translated, it gives CASSQYRANVLTF.

The chain carries TRBV5-6 and TRBJ2-7; D may be TRBD1 (6 bases). This CDR3 is 14 amino acids long. V lost 2 bases, J lost 3 bases, and 12 bases lay in between. Looked up from germline, CDR1 is SGHDT and CDR2 is YYEEEE. The CDR3 loop reads CASSFSQGSYEQYF. CDR3 nucleotide sequence: TGTGCCAGCAGCTTCTCCCAGGGGAGCTACGAGCAGTACTTC.

The rearrangement links TRBV13 to TRBJ2-7, with a weak D call TRBD1 (5 bases). CDR3 length: 17 amino acids. Germline assignment: CDR1 PRHDT and CDR2 FYEKMQ (reference sequence). V was pared by 0 bases and J by 0 bases, with 15 bases between. CDR3 nucleotide sequence: TGTGCCAGCAGCTTAGGCCGACCAGGGCCAGGCTCCTACGAGCAGTACTTC. The encoded protein is CASSLGRPGPGSYEQYF.

Worth noting for this clonotype: The junction differs from germline at one of its ends, possibly a read error. The chain combines TRBV7-6 with TRBJ2-2, with D perhaps TRBD1 (6 bases). In germline, CDR1 is SGHVS, CDR2 FNYEAQ. The CDR3 is 13 amino acids. CDR3 DNA: TGTGCTAGCAGCCCACAGGGCACCGGGGAGCTGTTTTTT. Translating it yields CASSPQGTGELFF. Supplemented by reference TRBV7-6 and TRBJ2-2, the full variable domain reads GAGVSQSPRYKVTKRGQDVALRCDPISGHVSLYWYRQALGQGPEFLTYFNYEAQQDKSGLPNDRFSAERPEGSISTLTIQRTEQRDSAMYRCASSPQGTGELFFGEGSRLTVL.

This clonotype showed up just once. CDR3 nucleotides: TGTGCCTGGATCAAACTGGGGCTCGCAGATACGCAGTATTTT. It encodes CAWIKLGLADTQYF. The J gene is TRBJ2-3, the V gene TRBV30; weak D call: TRBD1 (5 bases). This CDR3 has 14 residues. Trimming shortened V by 4 bases and J by 4 bases, and 15 bases separated the two germline ends. Germline V CDR1 and CDR2: GTSNPN, SVGIG (reference sequence).

V gene TRBV7-9 combines with J gene TRBJ1-1; D may be TRBD1 (5 bases). This CDR3 has 15 amino acids. Germline values: CDR1 SEHNR, CDR2 FQNEAQ (reference sequence). Trimming left V 5 bases short and J 5 bases short, with 18 bases between. The CDR3 sequence is CASSLVAGVRTEAFF. The DNA of the CDR3 is TGTGCCAGCAGCCTCGTCGCGGGGGTGAGGACTGAAGCTTTCTTT.

The genes are TRBV7-9 and TRBJ2-1; TRBD2 matches 9 bases. From germline, CDR1 is SEHNR and CDR2 FQNEAQ (reference sequence). The CDR3 covers 15 residues. After removal of 6 bases from V and 7 bases from J, the junction contained 10 bases not matched to a gene. The CDR3 is CASSKPGLAANEQFF. CDR3 DNA: TGTGCCAGCAGTAAACCGGGACTAGCCGCGAATGAGCAGTTCTTC. The full variable domain, its missing parts supplied by reference TRBV7-9 and TRBJ2-1, is DTGVSQNPRHKITKRGQNVTFRCDPISEHNRLYWYRQTLGQGPEFLTYFQNEAQLEKSRLLSDRFSAERPKGSFSTLEIQRTEQGDSAMYLCASSKPGLAANEQFFGPGTRLTVL.